The present T cell receptor beta chain was sequenced within a study of read filtering for tumor transcriptome and immune sequencing. Whole-study context: Transcriptome libraries were built from DNase-treated RNA.

Per the germline V gene, CDR1 is LNHDA and CDR2 is SQIVND (reference sequence). The CDR3 runs 14 residues. V lost 1 base to trimming and J lost 8 bases; unmatched junction nucleotides: 4. Study-level points and caveats: In IR-seq, single-read clonotypes were about 81.9% of clonotypes but around 3.5% of reads.

This clonotype showed up many times. Its antigen remains unidentified. From about 0.4 ug of RNA, a library with molecular barcoded alpha/delta and beta/gamma adaptors was made. MiXCR, run by TCRdb on the reads, gives a single entry per CDR3 protein. The sample shows about 62,000 distinct CDR3 sequences, 15% to 20% of them seen only once. The clonotype comes from a donor aged 40 or older with multiple myeloma. V usage is TRBV19 and J usage is TRBJ2-1; 8 bases map to TRBD1. Sequencing was performed on a population of CD138-negative cells sorted from bone marrow. CDR3: CASSIGQGWDEQFF. The CDR3 DNA follows: TGTGCCAGTAGTATAGGACAGGGGTGGGATGAGCAGTTCTTC.